The 24 T cell receptor beta chains in this list originate from one sample, sequenced in a study of T cell responses to AZD1222 COVID-19 vaccine. TCRdb's table, derived via immunoSEQ multiplex PCR, lists solely in-frame clones and lacks some. The sample contains approximately 110,000 clones, about four fifths of which appear only once. The source was peripheral blood, collected on day 0 of AZD1222 vaccination. The source of these receptors is an adult in good health.

The gene calls are TRBV28 and TRBJ2-1; 15 bases line up with TRBD2. Germline values: CDR1 MDHEN, CDR2 SYDVKM. Trimming at V came to 4 bases and at J to 2 bases, leaving 6 bases not matched to a gene. This CDR3 region has 18 residues. The CDR3 bases are TGTGCCAGCAGTTCGGGACTAGCGGGGGGCCCTGCCTACAATGAGCAGTTCTTC. This encodes CASSSGLAGGPAYNEQFF.

This chain connects TRBV7-9 to TRBJ1-3; D remains ambiguous. CDR1 is SEHNR, CDR2 FQNEAQ, per germline (reference sequence). Trimming pared 1 base from V and 2 bases from J, leaving 6 bases between. CDR3 length: 14 residues. DNA for the CDR3: TGTGCCAGCAGCTTAGTAGAAGCTGGAAACACCATATATTTT. This gives the protein CASSLVEAGNTIYF.

The V gene is TRBV9, the J gene TRBJ1-1; 8 nucleotides agree with TRBD1. The V segment lost 0 bases and the J segment 5 bases; nucleotides outside the gene matches: 18. The CDR3 runs 19 residues. Germline CDR1 SGDLS, CDR2 YYNGEE. CDR3 coding DNA: TGTGCCAGCAGCGTAGTAAGAGGACAGGGCTCCCTAGGGGGGACTGAAGCTTTCTTT. Amino acids: CASSVVRGQGSLGGTEAFF.

V usage is TRBV5-6 and J usage is TRBJ2-5; D possibly corresponds to TRBD1 (5 bases). Germline CDR1 SGHDT, CDR2 YYEEEE. The CDR3 runs to 13 residues. Trimming stripped 0 bases from V and 14 bases from J, with 17 bases between. In DNA, the CDR3 is TGTGCCAGCAGCTTGGGTAGGGGCAGGATTGACTACTTC. Translating it yields CASSLGRGRIDYF.

V is TRBV24-1 and J is TRBJ2-2; a possible D gene is TRBD2 (6 bases). The CDR3 covers 16 residues. Germline-derived CDR1 and CDR2 are KGHDR and SFDVKD. Trimming stripped 4 bases from V and 7 bases from J, with 18 bases between. CDR3 in amino acids: CATSDSRGREVGELFF. In nucleotides, the CDR3 is TGTGCCACCAGTGACTCCCGAGGCAGGGAGGTCGGGGAGCTGTTTTTT.

The chain is built from TRBV7-2 and TRBJ2-1; D remains ambiguous. The CDR3 extends over 15 amino acids. CDR1 and CDR2 (germline): SGHTA, FQGNSA. V was trimmed by 6 bases and J by 3 bases, leaving 15 bases between them. The CDR3 DNA is TGTGCCAGCAGTTCCACCCCCCTGGGCTACAATGAGCAGTTCTTC. Translation: CASSSTPLGYNEQFF. The whole variable domain, filled in from reference TRBV7-2 and TRBJ2-1, reads GAGVSQSPSNKVTEKGKDVELRCDPISGHTALYWYRQSLGQGLEFLIYFQGNSAPDKSGLPSDRFSAERTGGSVSTLTIQRTQQEDSAVYLCASSSTPLGYNEQFFGPGTRLTVL.

The rearrangement uses TRBV19 and TRBJ2-3; TRBD1 or TRBD2 may be the D gene (5 bases each). V was clipped by 6 bases and J by 7 bases, with 14 bases between them. The germline V gene has CDR1 LNHDA and CDR2 SQIVND (reference sequence). The CDR3 totals 13 residues. This chain's CDR3 is CASRGTPGNTQYF. The CDR3 DNA reads TGTGCCAGTAGAGGGACCCCGGGTAATACGCAGTATTTT.

The chain joins TRBV2 to TRBJ1-2; 7 bases align to TRBD1. This CDR3 comprises 15 residues. The trim removed 6 bases at V and 4 bases at J, leaving 11 bases unmatched. CDR1 is SNHLY, CDR2 FYNNEI, per germline. CDR3 sequence reads: CASSQDRVGSYGYTF. In nucleotides, the CDR3 is TGTGCCAGCAGCCAAGACAGGGTCGGTAGCTATGGCTACACCTTC.

In this sample, this clone turned up once. The chain has TRBV11-3 and TRBJ2-2; TRBD1 aligns across 11 bases. CDR1 and CDR2 from the germline V gene are SGHNT and YENEEA. With V trimmed by 5 bases and J by 5 bases, 7 bases remained unmatched. The CDR3 has 16 residues. For the CDR3, the DNA is TGTGCCAGCAGCGGGGACAGGGGGAAAGGAACCGGGGAGCTGTTTTTT. This gives the protein CASSGDRGKGTGELFF.

V gene TRBV18 combines with J gene TRBJ1-2; D is unresolved. The CDR3 length is 13 residues. Germline CDR1 is KGHSH and CDR2 is LQKENI. Trimming shortened V by 2 bases and J by 3 bases, and 7 bases separated the two germline ends. In DNA form, the CDR3 reads TGTGCCAGCTCACCAGAGGATCACTATGGCTACACCTTC. As protein: CASSPEDHYGYTF.

The chain recombines TRBV10-1 with TRBJ2-7; tentatively, D is TRBD1 or TRBD2 (5 bases each). Germline V gene lookup returns CDR1 WNHNN and CDR2 SYGVQD (reference sequence). The CDR3 extends over 14 amino acids. V lost 3 bases and J lost 4, with 13 bases in between. The CDR3 region is CASSEAGTVYEQYF. The CDR3 nucleotides read TGCGCCAGCAGTGAAGCCGGGACGGTGTACGAGCAGTACTTC.

The gene calls are TRBV7-8 and TRBJ2-1, with D unresolved. From germline, CDR1 is SGHVS and CDR2 FQNEAQ. The CDR3 loop spans 13 amino acids. V was clipped by 5 bases and J by 7 bases, with 12 bases between them. The CDR3 DNA reads as TGTGCCAGCAGCCATATGGGTGGGAATGAGCAGTTCTTC. This gives the protein CASSHMGGNEQFF. The complete variable domain, with remaining parts taken from reference TRBV7-8 and TRBJ2-1, reads GAGVSQSPRYKVAKRGQDVALRCDPISGHVSLFWYQQALGQGPEFLTYFQNEAQLDKSGLPSDRFFAERPEGSVSTLKIQRTQQEDSAVYLCASSHMGGNEQFFGPGTRLTVL.

The rearrangement uses TRBV19 and TRBJ2-1, with D perhaps matching TRBD2 (6 bases). V lost 1 base, J lost 6 bases, and 7 bases lay in between. The CDR3 contains 13 residues. Per germline, CDR1 LNHDA and CDR2 SQIVND (reference sequence). The CDR3 loop reads CASSIGGGNEQFF. Here the CDR3 DNA reads TGTGCCAGTAGTATAGGGGGAGGCAATGAGCAGTTCTTC.

The chain couples TRBV5-1 to TRBJ1-3, with 9 bases that match TRBD1. The germline gives CDR1 SGHRS, CDR2 YFSETQ. The CDR3 covers 17 residues. The junction had 11 bases not matched to a gene; V was cut back by 4 bases and J by 3 bases. The DNA of the CDR3 is TGCGCCAGCAGCCAATACCCACAGGGGGCGGTTGGAAACACCATATATTTT. Residues: CASSQYPQGAVGNTIYF. The full variable domain, with the rest looked up from reference TRBV5-1 and TRBJ1-3, is KAGVTQTPRYLIKTRGQQVTLSCSPISGHRSVSWYQQTPGQGLQFLFEYFSETQRNKGNFPGRFSGRQFSNSRSEMNVSTLELGDSALYLCASSQYPQGAVGNTIYFGEGSWLTVV.

V usage is TRBV15 and J usage is TRBJ1-1, with a tentative D call TRBD1 (5 bases). The V gene lost 7 bases and the J gene lost 6 bases, with 15 bases spanning the gap. Germline CDR1 LNHNV, CDR2 YYDKDF (reference sequence). The CDR3 loop spans 13 amino acids. This CDR3 is CATTREPRAEAFF. In DNA, the CDR3 is TGTGCCACCACCAGGGAACCGAGGGCTGAAGCTTTCTTT. The whole variable domain, remainder taken from reference TRBV15 and TRBJ1-1, is DAMVIQNPRYQVTQFGKPVTLSCSQTLNHNVMYWYQQKSSQAPKLLFHYYDKDFNNEADTPDNFQSRRPNTSFCFLDIRSPGLGDTAMYLCATTREPRAEAFFGQGTRLTVV.

The rearrangement links TRBV9 to TRBJ2-2; no clear D. This CDR3 comprises 15 residues. Trimming took off 2 bases at V and 4 bases at J, with 12 bases between the two ends. Germline lookup yields CDR1 SGDLS and CDR2 YYNGEE. CDR3 nucleotides: TGTGCCAGCAGCGTTAGGTCAGTGTTCACCGGGGAGCTGTTTTTT. Protein sequence: CASSVRSVFTGELFF.

The chain carries TRBV11-2 and TRBJ2-3; D gene uncertain. CDR1 and CDR2 from the germline V gene are SGHAT and FQNNGV. The CDR3 covers 14 residues. Trimming stripped 1 base from V and 2 bases from J, with 7 bases between. In DNA, the CDR3 is TGTGCCAGCAGCTTAGGGCTAGACACAGATACGCAGTATTTT. Its protein product is CASSLGLDTDTQYF.

V gene TRBV7-9 combines with J gene TRBJ2-1; tentatively, D is TRBD1 (6 bases). CDR1 and CDR2 from the germline V gene are SEHNR and FQNEAQ (reference sequence). Trimming took off 4 bases at V and 6 bases at J, with 13 bases between the two ends. The CDR3 is 14 residues long. The CDR3 nucleotides read TGTGCCAGCAGCTGGGATGGGACACCCAATGAGCAGTTCTTC. Residues: CASSWDGTPNEQFF.

The V call is TRBV18, the J call TRBJ1-1; D unclear. Germline loops: CDR1 KGHSH, CDR2 LQKENI. This CDR3 comprises 13 residues. V was cut by 2 bases and J by 0 bases, with 4 bases left in between. The CDR3 nucleotides read TGTGCCAGCTCACCAGGCATGAACACTGAAGCTTTCTTT. The encoded protein is CASSPGMNTEAFF.

The chain has TRBV5-8 and TRBJ1-5; no definite D call. With 5 bases removed from V and 1 base from J, the gap between germline ends came to 7 bases. The CDR3 has 13 amino acids. Germline CDR1 and CDR2: SGHTS and YDEGEE. For the CDR3, the DNA is TGTGCCAGCAGAGCTGACAGCAATCAGCCCCAGCATTTT. Protein product: CASRADSNQPQHF.

J is TRBJ2-1 and V is TRBV19; 8 bases are shared with TRBD2. Germline V gene data show CDR1 as LNHDA and CDR2 as SQIVND (reference sequence). J gave up 2 bases and V 5 bases, and 8 bases lay outside the gene matches. The CDR3 runs 16 residues. The CDR3 here is CASSVGTRFPYNEQFF. CDR3 DNA: TGTGCCAGTAGTGTCGGGACTAGGTTCCCCTACAATGAGCAGTTCTTC.

The V and J genes are TRBV9 and TRBJ2-2, with a possible D match to TRBD2 (5 bases). V was cut by 3 bases and J by 7 bases, with 16 bases left in between. The CDR3 consists of 15 residues. Germline-derived CDR1 and CDR2 are SGDLS and YYNGEE. Written as DNA, the CDR3 is TGTGCCAGCAGCGCTTCCCGGACTGTGGGCGGGGAGCTGTTTTTT. Translated, it gives CASSASRTVGGELFF.

The rearrangement links TRBV4-1 to TRBJ1-3; D remains ambiguous. The CDR3 spans 14 residues. V shed 4 bases and J shed 7 bases, with 14 bases lying between them. Germline lookup yields CDR1 MGHRA and CDR2 YSYEKL. This chain's CDR3 is CASSLGPVDNTIYF. For the CDR3, the DNA is TGCGCCAGCAGCCTCGGACCTGTCGACAACACCATATATTTT.

The chain employs TRBV5-1 and TRBJ2-7; 13 bases fit TRBD2. Germline trimming cut 3 bases from V and 2 bases from J; bases unmatched to any gene: 8. The CDR3 loop spans 17 amino acids. CDR1 is SGHRS, CDR2 YFSETQ, per germline. Written as DNA, the CDR3 is TGCGCCAGCAGCTACCGGACTAGCGGGGGACCTCCCTACGAGCAGTACTTC. Its translation is CASSYRTSGGPPYEQYF.